This passage covers 14 T cell receptor beta chains from one sample sequenced in a study of blood T cell repertoires in COVID-19. Here immunoSEQ multiplex PCR was the method, and the copy in TCRdb shows in-frame clones only, minus some. The table records 70,000 to 95,000 clones, 85% of them present only once. Sequencing was done on a sample of peripheral blood. The source of these receptors is a woman between 70 and 85 years old with active or convalescent COVID-19.

V gene TRBV28 combines with J gene TRBJ2-7, with D hard to call. V was trimmed by 9 bases and J by 2 bases, leaving 11 bases between them. Germline V gene lookup returns CDR1 MDHEN and CDR2 SYDVKM. The CDR3 spans 12 residues. CDR3 in DNA: TGTGCCAGTAGGAGTTCCGCCTACGAGCAGTACTTC. Protein: CASRSSAYEQYF.

The gene calls are TRBV2 and TRBJ1-1, with D hard to call. Germline V gene sequence: CDR1 SNHLY, CDR2 FYNNEI. The CDR3 spans 13 residues. Between the trimmed V and J ends, which lost 4 bases and 1 base, there was a span of 7 bases. CDR3 loop: CASSGSPNTEAFF. The CDR3 DNA reads as TGTGCCAGCAGTGGGAGCCCGAACACTGAAGCTTTCTTT.

The rearrangement joins TRBV7-2 to TRBJ1-5, with a possible D match to TRBD1 (5 bases). V dropped 5 bases and J dropped 4 bases, with 12 bases sitting between them. The CDR3 runs to 14 residues. Germline CDR1 reads SGHTA; CDR2 reads FQGNSA. CDR3 sequence (DNA): TGTGCCAGCAGCCCAGGGCTGGGGAATCAGCCCCAGCATTTT. Its translation: CASSPGLGNQPQHF.

This clone is a singleton in its sample. The chain couples TRBV6-2 or TRBV6-3 to TRBJ2-7; D is uncertain. This CDR3 region has 11 residues. V lost 2 bases to trimming and J lost 6 bases, with 5 bases between them. The V gene's germline CDR1 is MNHEY and CDR2 SVGEGT. The CDR3 region is CASSYDTEQYF. CDR3 sequence (DNA): TGTGCCAGCAGTTACGACACCGAGCAGTACTTC.

This clone was seen once. The CDR3 sequence is CASSAGGARPEQFF. As DNA, the CDR3 is TGTGCCAGCAGCGCCGGGGGGGCCAGACCTGAGCAGTTCTTC. The chain couples TRBV7-2 to TRBJ2-1, with TRBD2 identical over 8 bases. This CDR3 is built from 14 residues. V was pared by 5 bases and J by 9 bases, with 9 bases of the junction left unmatched. The germline V gene encodes CDR1 SGHTA and CDR2 FQGNSA.

The V and J genes are TRBV7-9 and TRBJ2-5, with 10 bases identical to TRBD2. Germline V CDR1 and CDR2: SEHNR, FQNEAQ (reference sequence). The CDR3 loop spans 15 amino acids. The ends lost 5 bases at V and 0 bases at J; junction bases unmatched: 3. CDR3 sequence: CASSPLAGDQETQYF. The CDR3 bases are TGTGCCAGCAGCCCTCTAGCGGGGGACCAAGAGACCCAGTACTTC.

This chain connects TRBV4-2 to TRBJ2-3; 7 bases align to TRBD1. The trim removed 0 bases at V and 11 bases at J, leaving 14 bases unmatched. This CDR3 contains 16 residues. Germline lookup yields CDR1 LGHNA and CDR2 YNFKEQ. CDR3 sequence (DNA): TGTGCCAGCAGCCAAGATAGTTATGTCGGGACAGCACAGCAGTATTTT. Protein product: CASSQDSYVGTAQQYF.

The chain carries TRBV5-5 and TRBJ2-7, with 7 bases lining up with TRBD2. The CDR3 is made up of 15 amino acids. The trim removed 1 base at V and 6 bases at J, leaving 10 bases unmatched. Germline V gives CDR1 SGHKS, CDR2 YYEKEE (reference sequence). The chain's CDR3 is CASSLSASGLFEQYF. In DNA, the CDR3 is TGTGCCAGCAGCTTGTCAGCCTCGGGACTATTCGAGCAGTACTTC. Using reference TRBV5-5 and TRBJ2-7 for the parts outside the CDR3, the full variable domain is DAGVTQSPTHLIKTRGQQVTLRCSPISGHKSVSWYQQVLGQGPQFIFQYYEKEERGRGNFPDRFSARQFPNYSSELNVNALLLGDSALYLCASSLSASGLFEQYFGPGTRLTVT.

The V gene is TRBV4-3, the J gene TRBJ2-7; TRBD1 might be the D (5 bases). The V end lost 1 base, the J end lost 1 base, and 8 bases lay between the germline ends. There are 14 residues in the CDR3. CDR1 and CDR2 (germline): LGHNA, YSLEER. The CDR3 coding sequence is TGCGCCAGCAGCCAAGGTCAGGGTTCCTACGAGCAGTACTTC. It encodes CASSQGQGSYEQYF.

The chain couples TRBV6-5 to TRBJ2-3, with D perhaps matching TRBD2 (5 bases). The V gene lost 6 bases and the J gene lost 7 bases, with 17 bases spanning the gap. From germline, CDR1 is MNHEY and CDR2 SVGAGI. The CDR3 length is 14 residues. CDR3 loop: CASRRGFSSNTQYF. CDR3 DNA: TGTGCCAGCAGGAGAGGGTTTTCGTCAAATACGCAGTATTTT.

The chain recombines TRBV15 with TRBJ1-1; weak D call: TRBD1 (5 bases). Germline assignment: CDR1 LNHNV and CDR2 YYDKDF (reference sequence). The CDR3 contains 14 residues. The V gene lost 0 bases and the J gene lost 5 bases, with 10 bases spanning the gap. CDR3 residues: CATSRDRVGTEAFF. The DNA of the CDR3 is TGTGCCACCAGCAGAGACAGGGTGGGGACTGAAGCTTTCTTT.

The V and J genes are TRBV7-8 and TRBJ2-1, with D possibly being TRBD1 (5 bases). Germline V CDR1 and CDR2: SGHVS, FQNEAQ. V lost 5 bases to trimming and J lost 8 bases, with 10 bases between them. The CDR3 totals 12 residues. CDR3 DNA sequence: TGTGCCAGCAGCCCGCAGGGATATGAGCAGTTCTTC. Translation gives CASSPQGYEQFF. The full variable domain, its missing parts supplied by reference TRBV7-8 and TRBJ2-1, is GAGVSQSPRYKVAKRGQDVALRCDPISGHVSLFWYQQALGQGPEFLTYFQNEAQLDKSGLPSDRFFAERPEGSVSTLKIQRTQQEDSAVYLCASSPQGYEQFFGPGTRLTVL.

The rearrangement links TRBV5-1 to TRBJ2-3; D call uncertain. Germline V gene lookup returns CDR1 SGHRS and CDR2 YFSETQ. CDR3 length equals 13 residues. Trimming shortened V by 1 base and J by 5 bases, and 8 bases separated the two germline ends. This CDR3 is CASSLTGRDTQYF. The CDR3 DNA reads TGCGCCAGCAGCTTGACGGGTAGAGATACGCAGTATTTT.

The CDR3 loop is CASVGGTSNSPLHF. DNA of the CDR3: TGTGCCAGCGTGGGAGGGACCAGTAATTCACCCCTCCACTTT. The chain combines TRBV2 with TRBJ1-6, with D tentatively TRBD1 (5 bases). The V end lost 8 bases, the J end lost 6 bases, and 14 bases lay between the germline ends. This CDR3 has 14 amino acids. CDR1 SNHLY and CDR2 FYNNEI come from the germline V gene.